This is a list of T cell receptor beta chains from one sample in a study of OX40 agonist ivuxolimab in advanced cancers. Repertoires were generated with immunoSEQ multiplex PCR, while TCRdb's copy carries only in-frame clones and drops some. This table holds around 90,000 clones, 92% found once. The material sequenced was CD4+ or CD8+ T cells sorted from blood, taken in a trial of the OX40 agonist ivuxolimab. These receptor sequences come from an adult with an advanced solid tumor such as melanoma, head and neck, liver or kidney cancer. Each CDR3 is given with its conserved first and last residue. The D gene is left open where the match is weak. Where a row states a size, it is once, few, many or the class of an expanded clone; other rows omit it.

size	D	V	J	CDR3	DNA
-	TRBD1	TRBV11-2	TRBJ2-2	CASSPSIDRAGTGELFF	TGTGCCAGCAGCCCCTCCATCGACAGGGCGGGCACCGGGGAGCTGTTTTTT
-	-	TRBV27	TRBJ1-2	CASSPRGGGPNYGYTF	TGTGCCAGCAGCCCTCGGGGGGGCGGTCCCAACTATGGCTACACCTTC
-	TRBD2	TRBV5-1	TRBJ2-2	CASSLSGRDTGELFF	TGCGCCAGCAGCTTGAGCGGGAGGGATACCGGGGAGCTGTTTTTT
-	-	TRBV30	TRBJ1-2	CAWSVTGPYGYTF	TGTGCCTGGAGTGTAACAGGCCCCTATGGCTACACCTTC
-	TRBD2	TRBV15	TRBJ2-1	CATSRDLTSGSDEQFF	TGTGCCACCAGCAGAGATCTGACTAGCGGGAGCGACGAGCAGTTCTTC
-	TRBD1	TRBV5-1	TRBJ2-7	CASSSQTGLGEQYF	TGCGCCAGCAGCTCCCAGACAGGGTTGGGGGAGCAGTACTTC
-	-	TRBV9	TRBJ2-6	CASSVAATGANVLTF	TGTGCCAGCAGCGTAGCGGCCACTGGGGCCAACGTCCTGACTTTC
-	-	TRBV11-1	TRBJ2-7	CASSLAGTGFGEQYF	TGTGCCAGCAGCTTAGCGGGGACGGGCTTCGGCGAGCAGTACTTC
-	TRBD1	TRBV19	TRBJ2-7	CASSAGQGARYEQYF	TGTGCCAGTAGTGCTGGACAGGGGGCGCGGTACGAGCAGTACTTC
-	-	TRBV5-4	TRBJ1-2	CASSLEGSYGYTF	TGTGCCAGCAGCTTGGAGGGTTCCTATGGCTACACCTTC
-	-	TRBV28	TRBJ2-3	CASSPTDTDTQYF	TGTGCCAGCTCTCCGACCGACACAGATACGCAGTATTTT
-	-	TRBV5-1	TRBJ2-1	CASSTLNSDGPNEQFF	TGCGCCAGCAGCACGCTAAACTCGGACGGCCCCAATGAGCAGTTCTTC
-	TRBD2	TRBV4-1	TRBJ2-5	CASSQLAGGGGETQYF	TGCGCCAGCAGCCAGTTGGCCGGGGGGGGAGGAGAGACCCAGTACTTC
-	-	TRBV28	TRBJ2-7	CASSLWGVEQYF	TGTGCCAGCAGTTTATGGGGGGTTGAGCAGTACTTC
once	TRBD2	TRBV4-2	TRBJ2-1	CASSQDTSGSLNEQFF	TGTGCCAGCAGCCAGGATACTAGCGGGAGTCTCAATGAGCAGTTCTTC
-	-	TRBV11-2	TRBJ1-2	CASSLQGNYGYTF	TGTGCCAGCAGCTTACAGGGGAACTATGGCTACACCTTC
-	TRBD2	TRBV5-1	TRBJ2-5	CASSLVAGGQETQYF	TGCGCCAGCAGCTTGGTAGCGGGAGGTCAAGAGACCCAGTACTTC
-	-	TRBV5-4	TRBJ2-7	CASSLAGLSPYEQYF	TGTGCCAGCAGCTTGGCGGGACTCAGTCCCTACGAGCAGTACTTC
-	TRBD1	TRBV5-1	TRBJ1-3	CASTFRGQGLGNTIYF	TGCGCCAGCACCTTTCGAGGACAGGGACTCGGAAACACCATATATTTT
-	-	TRBV6-1	TRBJ2-5	CASSFGGSAQYF	TGTGCCAGCAGCTTTGGGGGTTCGGCCCAGTACTTC
-	TRBD2	TRBV7-9	TRBJ2-7	CASSLLSGRPIYEQYF	TGTGCCAGCAGCCTACTGAGCGGGAGGCCTATTTACGAGCAGTACTTC
-	-	TRBV19	TRBJ2-7	CASSMDGFKPGEQYF	TGTGCCAGTAGTATGGATGGGTTTAAACCCGGCGAGCAGTACTTC
-	TRBD1	TRBV5-5	TRBJ1-5	CASSPGTGYSNQPQHF	TGTGCCAGCAGCCCCGGGACAGGGTACAGCAATCAGCCCCAGCATTTT
-	-	TRBV6-6	TRBJ1-1	CASSSGVPEAFF	TGTGCCAGCAGTTCCGGGGTACCTGAAGCTTTCTTT
-	TRBD2	TRBV6-6	TRBJ2-5	CASSSNPGRGLETQYF	TGTGCCAGCAGTTCGAACCCCGGGAGGGGCTTAGAGACCCAGTACTTC
-	-	TRBV1	TRBJ2-6	CTSSFGANVLTF	TGCACCAGCAGCTTTGGGGCCAACGTCCTGACTTTC
-	-	TRBV2	TRBJ2-2	CASSNPVRIVELFF	TGTGCCAGCAGCAACCCAGTGCGTATCGTCGAGCTGTTTTTT
-	TRBD2	TRBV28	TRBJ2-5	CASLAGGETQYF	TGTGCCAGTTTAGCGGGAGGGGAGACCCAGTACTTC
-	-	TRBV4-1	TRBJ1-6	CASSQDGGSSYNSPLHF	TGCGCCAGCAGCCAAGATGGGGGGAGCTCCTATAATTCACCCCTCCACTTT
-	TRBD2	TRBV5-4	TRBJ2-7	CASSVGLAGGSYEQYF	TGTGCCAGCAGCGTGGGACTAGCGGGAGGGAGCTACGAGCAGTACTTC
-	TRBD2	TRBV7-9	TRBJ2-1	CASGAGGPNEQFF	TGTGCCAGCGGGGCGGGGGGACCCAATGAGCAGTTCTTC
-	TRBD1	TRBV18	TRBJ1-1	CASSPRQGQGNTEAFF	TGTGCCAGCTCTCCTAGACAGGGCCAAGGGAACACTGAAGCTTTCTTT
-	-	TRBV15	TRBJ1-2	CATSRDLTQGRGYTF	TGTGCCACCAGCAGAGATCTTACCCAGGGGAGGGGCTACACCTTC
-	-	TRBV6-6	TRBJ1-3	CASLTTGGSGNTIYF	TGTGCCAGCCTCACCACCGGAGGGAGTGGAAACACCATATATTTT
-	TRBD2	TRBV5-6	TRBJ2-1	CASSWGLSLNEQFF	TGTGCCAGCAGCTGGGGACTATCCCTCAATGAGCAGTTCTTC
-	TRBD2	TRBV7-2	TRBJ2-7	CASSLPWTSGDEQYF	TGTGCCAGCAGCTTACCCTGGACTAGCGGTGACGAGCAGTACTTC
-	-	TRBV7-9	TRBJ2-7	CASSLYGAPYEQYF	TGTGCCAGCAGCTTATACGGGGCCCCCTACGAGCAGTACTTC
-	TRBD1	TRBV4-1	TRBJ1-3	CASSQGKTGQGRNTIYF	TGCGCCAGCAGCCAAGGAAAGACGGGACAGGGACGAAACACCATATATTTT
once	-	TRBV2	TRBJ2-2	CATKEGAPSTGELFF	TGTGCCACGAAGGAGGGAGCCCCCAGCACCGGGGAGCTGTTTTTT
-	-	TRBV7-8	TRBJ2-6	CASSSSGRSAGANVLTF	TGTGCCAGCAGCTCATCCGGACGGAGCGCTGGGGCCAACGTCCTGACTTTC
-	TRBD2	TRBV10-1	TRBJ2-3	CASSEPGLAGDTQYF	TGCGCCAGCAGTGAACCGGGACTAGCAGGTGATACGCAGTATTTT
once	-	TRBV4-3	TRBJ1-4	CASSQDHTNEKLFF	TGCGCCAGCAGCCAAGATCATACTAATGAAAAACTGTTTTTT
-	-	TRBV6-5	TRBJ2-7	CASSYSGFHAYEQYF	TGTGCCAGCAGTTACTCGGGGTTTCATGCCTACGAGCAGTACTTC
-	-	TRBV19	TRBJ2-2	CASSTYSANTGELFF	TGTGCCAGTAGTACCTACTCTGCGAACACCGGGGAGCTGTTTTTT
-	-	TRBV7-2	TRBJ1-1	CASSSLSGTEAFF	TGTGCCAGCAGCTCCCTGTCGGGCACTGAAGCTTTCTTT
-	TRBD2	TRBV6-1	TRBJ2-4	CASSEAARGVGQGAKNIQYF	TGTGCCAGCAGTGAAGCTGCTCGGGGGGTGGGGCAGGGAGCCAAAAACATTCAGTACTTC
-	TRBD2	TRBV5-4	TRBJ2-7	CASSWSGTLYEQYF	TGTGCCAGCAGCTGGAGCGGGACCCTTTACGAGCAGTACTTC
once	TRBD2	TRBV5-1	TRBJ2-1	CASSWTSGRGENEQFF	TGCGCCAGCAGCTGGACTAGCGGGAGGGGAGAGAATGAGCAGTTCTTC
-	-	TRBV7-9	TRBJ1-1	CASSPIGLRTEAFF	TGTGCCAGCAGCCCGATAGGCCTAAGGACTGAAGCTTTCTTT
once	TRBD1	TRBV2	TRBJ1-5	CASSGQGGNQPQHF	TGTGCCAGCAGTGGACAGGGAGGTAATCAGCCCCAGCATTTT
-	TRBD1	TRBV6-5	TRBJ1-1	CASSKGTGAEAFF	TGTGCCAGCAGTAAAGGGACAGGGGCTGAAGCTTTCTTT
-	-	TRBV9	TRBJ2-2	CASSVRGGSTGELFF	TGTGCCAGCAGCGTACGAGGGGGATCGACCGGGGAGCTGTTTTTT
-	-	TRBV30	TRBJ2-1	CAWRGYNEQFF	TGTGCCTGGAGAGGATACAATGAGCAGTTCTTC
-	-	TRBV5-1	TRBJ2-7	CASGPLQGRGEQYF	TGCGCCAGCGGACCGCTACAGGGAAGGGGGGAGCAGTACTTC
-	-	TRBV5-1	TRBJ1-6	CASQQGTYNSPLHF	TGCGCCAGTCAACAAGGGACTTATAATTCACCCCTCCACTTT
-	-	TRBV7-2	TRBJ2-1	CASSSRLNNEQFF	TGTGCCAGCAGCTCTCGACTAAACAATGAGCAGTTCTTC
-	-	TRBV4-2	TRBJ2-3	CASSQQSVRGASTDTQYF	TGTGCCAGCAGCCAACAGAGTGTAAGGGGAGCTAGCACAGATACGCAGTATTTT
-	TRBD1	TRBV28	TRBJ1-5	CASSLIWTGVNQPQHF	TGTGCCAGCAGTTTAATCTGGACAGGGGTCAATCAGCCCCAGCATTTT
-	TRBD2	TRBV11-2	TRBJ2-2	CASSLGASGSIGELFF	TGTGCCAGCAGCTTAGGGGCTAGCGGGAGCATCGGGGAGCTGTTTTTT
once	-	TRBV28	TRBJ2-1	CASSLEGGWNEQFF	TGTGCCAGCAGTTTAGAGGGTGGGTGGAATGAGCAGTTCTTC